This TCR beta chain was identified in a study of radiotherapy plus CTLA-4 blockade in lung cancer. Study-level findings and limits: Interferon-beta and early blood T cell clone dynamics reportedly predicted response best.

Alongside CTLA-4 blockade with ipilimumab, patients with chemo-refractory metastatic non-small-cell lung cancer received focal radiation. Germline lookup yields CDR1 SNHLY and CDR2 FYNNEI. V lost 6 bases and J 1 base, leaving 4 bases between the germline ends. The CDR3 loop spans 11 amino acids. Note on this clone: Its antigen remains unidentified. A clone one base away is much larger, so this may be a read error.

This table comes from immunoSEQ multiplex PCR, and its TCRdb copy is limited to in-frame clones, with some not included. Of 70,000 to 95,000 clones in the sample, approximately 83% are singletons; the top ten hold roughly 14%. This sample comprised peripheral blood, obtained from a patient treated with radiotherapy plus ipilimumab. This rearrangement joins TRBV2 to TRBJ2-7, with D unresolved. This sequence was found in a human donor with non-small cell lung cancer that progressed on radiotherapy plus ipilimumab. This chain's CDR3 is CASSLSYEQYF. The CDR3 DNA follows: TGTGCCAGCAGCTTATCCTACGAGCAGTACTTC.